Listed below are T cell receptor beta chains from one sample, sequenced in a study of cytomegalovirus exposure and HLA in healthy donors. Generated by immunoSEQ multiplex PCR, the TCRdb table keeps only in-frame clones and is missing some. This repertoire shows around 180,000 clones, roughly 80% found once; its top ten account for roughly 2.3%. The sequenced sample was PBMCs. The receptors shown here come from a man aged 55 to 70 in good health and CMV-seronegative. The CDR3 runs from the conserved cysteine through the conserved F or W. A D gene is named only where the DNA matches it firmly. For some rows the clone size is stated as once, few or many, or as a class when expanded; others skip it.

d_gene	abundance	v_gene	j_gene	CDR3nt	CDR3aa
NA	NA	TRBV28	TRBJ1-1	TGTGCCAGCAGATCGGACAGATACGATGGTGAAGCTTTCTTT	CASRSDRYDGEAFF
TRBD1	NA	TRBV6-1	TRBJ2-7	TGTGCCAGCAGTCTAGACAGGGGGCACTACGAGCAGTACTTC	CASSLDRGHYEQYF
NA	NA	TRBV11-2	TRBJ1-3	TGTGCCAGCAGCCCTCACCCCGGGACATCAGGTGGAAACACCATATATTTT	CASSPHPGTSGGNTIYF
TRBD1	NA	TRBV29-1	TRBJ2-5	TGCAGCATTTCCGAACCAGCTGGGACAGCGCCGCGGGAGACCCAGTACTTC	CSISEPAGTAPRETQYF
NA	NA	TRBV5-4	TRBJ2-7	TGTGCCAGCAGCTTGGTCGGCGGACAAGAGCAGTACTTC	CASSLVGGQEQYF
NA	NA	TRBV29-1	TRBJ1-2	TGCAGCGTTGAAGCGGGGGGGGGCTACACCTTC	CSVEAGGGYTF
TRBD2	NA	TRBV30	TRBJ2-7	TGTGCCTGGACCAGGACTAGCGGGATCTCCTACGAGCAGTACTTC	CAWTRTSGISYEQYF
TRBD2	NA	TRBV11-3	TRBJ2-1	TGTGCCAGCAGCTTAACAGCGGGAGGGTACAATGAGCAGTTCTTC	CASSLTAGGYNEQFF
NA	NA	TRBV5-3	TRBJ1-1	TGTGCCAGCAGCCAAGTTTTTTCGGGAGCTGAAGCTTTCTTT	CASSQVFSGAEAFF
NA	NA	TRBV27	TRBJ1-5	TGTGCCAGCAGTTTATCCCTCTATAGCAATCAGCCCCAGCATTTT	CASSLSLYSNQPQHF
NA	NA	TRBV30	TRBJ2-1	TGTGCCTGGAGTGTCGGGATGCGTCACAATGAGCAGTTCTTC	CAWSVGMRHNEQFF
TRBD1	NA	TRBV7-2	TRBJ2-7	TGTGCCAGCAGCCCGGGGGGACAGGGTTCCTACGAGCAGTACTTC	CASSPGGQGSYEQYF
NA	NA	TRBV2	TRBJ2-1	TGTGCCAGCAGGGACTACTTGTACAATGAGCAGTTCTTC	CASRDYLYNEQFF
TRBD1	NA	TRBV9	TRBJ2-2	TGTGCCAGCAGCGTCGTAACAGGGGGCTCCGGGGAGCTGTTTTTT	CASSVVTGGSGELFF
NA	NA	TRBV6-6	TRBJ1-3	TGTGCCAGCAGTTACGACCGGGGGACGCGAGGAAACACCATATATTTT	CASSYDRGTRGNTIYF
TRBD1	NA	TRBV19	TRBJ2-1	TGTGCCAGTAGTATCGCGACAGGGGCTTACAATGAGCAGTTCTTC	CASSIATGAYNEQFF
NA	NA	TRBV6-5	TRBJ2-2	TGTGCCAGCCAAAGGGCATTCGGGGCCGGGGAGCTGTTTTTT	CASQRAFGAGELFF
NA	NA	TRBV5-1	TRBJ1-1	TGCGCCAGCAGCCCCAATGCTGTGCCCGGCACTGAAGCTTTCTTT	CASSPNAVPGTEAFF
NA	NA	TRBV5-1	TRBJ2-2	TGCGCCAGCAGCTTGTCCCCAACCGGGGAGCTGTTTTTT	CASSLSPTGELFF
TRBD1	NA	TRBV6-5	TRBJ1-1	TGTGCCAGCAGTTACTCGACAGGGGGGGACACTGAAGCTTTCTTT	CASSYSTGGDTEAFF
TRBD2	NA	TRBV4-3	TRBJ2-1	TGCGCCAGCAGCCAAGATTTAGGGAGCGGGAGCTCGAATGAGCAGTTCTTC	CASSQDLGSGSSNEQFF
NA	NA	TRBV6-5	TRBJ1-5	TGTGCCAGCAGTCCAGGGGTTTTAGGCAATCAGCCCCAGCATTTT	CASSPGVLGNQPQHF
NA	NA	TRBV11-2	TRBJ1-5	TGTGCCAGCAGCTTAGGATCGCTCGGTATCAATCAGCCCCAGCATTTT	CASSLGSLGINQPQHF
NA	NA	TRBV28	TRBJ1-5	TGTGCCAGCAGTCGGGACATTGATCAGCCCCAGAATTTT	CASSRDIDQPQNF
NA	few	TRBV7-8	TRBJ1-2	TGTGCCAGCAGCATGACAGAGCCTAATGTCTATGGCTACACCTTC	CASSMTEPNVYGYTF
NA	NA	TRBV30	TRBJ2-1	TGTGCCTGGGAGGGCGGGGTCGACAATGAGCAGTTCTTC	CAWEGGVDNEQFF
NA	NA	TRBV7-9	TRBJ1-4	TGTGCCAGCAGCTTAGGTGGTTCAGGAAGAGAAAAACTGTTTTTT	CASSLGGSGREKLFF
NA	NA	TRBV5-1	TRBJ1-4	TGCGCCAGCAGCTTACGACAGGTTGACCAAGAAAAACTGTTTTTT	CASSLRQVDQEKLFF
TRBD1	NA	TRBV7-9	TRBJ2-5	TGTGCCAGCAGCTTGGGACAGGGCCAAGAGACCCAGTACTTC	CASSLGQGQETQYF
TRBD1	many	TRBV7-9	TRBJ2-7	TGTGCCAGCAGGCGGACAGGGGGCCCTCCTCCATCCGGGGAGCAGTACTTC	CASRRTGGPPPSGEQYF
TRBD1	once	TRBV6-5	TRBJ1-1	TGTGCCAGCAGCCCCGTTGGACGGGGACAGGGTTTCTTT	CASSPVGRGQGFF
TRBD2	NA	TRBV30	TRBJ2-3	TGTGCCTGGAGTGTGACGACGACGGGGGGGGATACGCAGTATTTT	CAWSVTTTGGDTQYF
NA	few	TRBV4-1	TRBJ2-5	TGCGCCAGCAGCCAAGGGCTTGGAGCACGGGAGACCCAGTACTTC	CASSQGLGARETQYF
NA	NA	TRBV2	TRBJ1-4	TGTGCCAGCAGTGGGACGCGGGGTGAAAAACTGTTTTTT	CASSGTRGEKLFF
TRBD1	NA	TRBV5-4	TRBJ2-5	TGTGCCAGCAGCCCCTCGGGAACAGGGGGCATGGAGACCCAGTACTTC	CASSPSGTGGMETQYF
TRBD1	NA	TRBV6-6	TRBJ1-1	TGTGCCAGCAGGCCCGGGACAGTAAAGGAAGCTTTCTTT	CASRPGTVKEAFF
TRBD2	NA	TRBV11-2	TRBJ2-3	TGTGCCAGCAGCTTAAACAGCGGGAGTTCAGATACGCAGTATTTT	CASSLNSGSSDTQYF
TRBD2	NA	TRBV2	TRBJ2-1	TGTGCCAGCAGTGAACCCCTAGCGGGAGCTAACAATGAGCAGTTCTTC	CASSEPLAGANNEQFF
TRBD1	NA	TRBV30	TRBJ1-4	TGTGCGTGGGCAGGGGGCGATGAAAAACTGTTTTTT	CAWAGGDEKLFF
TRBD2	NA	TRBV5-1	TRBJ2-2	TGCGCCAGCAGCTTGAACCCTTTAGCGGGAGGCGCCACCGGGGAGCTGTTTTTT	CASSLNPLAGGATGELFF
NA	NA	TRBV5-1	TRBJ2-1	TGCGCCAGCAGCTTGAGGATGCGGTCGGGGATCGATGAGCAGTTCTTC	CASSLRMRSGIDEQFF
NA	NA	TRBV15	TRBJ1-2	TGTGCCACCAGCAGAGTGACGACAGGCCTCCACACCTTC	CATSRVTTGLHTF
TRBD1	NA	TRBV9	TRBJ2-5	TGTGCCAGCAGCGTAGTTGGAGTCAGGGGGTCGCAAGAGACCCAGTACTTC	CASSVVGVRGSQETQYF
NA	once	TRBV10-3	TRBJ1-5	TGTGCCGTAGGACAGTCTAATCAGCCCCAGCATTTT	CAVGQSNQPQHF
NA	once	TRBV5-8	TRBJ2-3	TGTGCCAGCAGCTTTCCAAGCTCTAGCACAGATACGCAGTATTTT	CASSFPSSSTDTQYF
NA	once	TRBV5-1	TRBJ1-1	TGCGCCAGCAGCTCCCAGACAGGCGGTAACACTGAAGCTTTCTTT	CASSSQTGGNTEAFF